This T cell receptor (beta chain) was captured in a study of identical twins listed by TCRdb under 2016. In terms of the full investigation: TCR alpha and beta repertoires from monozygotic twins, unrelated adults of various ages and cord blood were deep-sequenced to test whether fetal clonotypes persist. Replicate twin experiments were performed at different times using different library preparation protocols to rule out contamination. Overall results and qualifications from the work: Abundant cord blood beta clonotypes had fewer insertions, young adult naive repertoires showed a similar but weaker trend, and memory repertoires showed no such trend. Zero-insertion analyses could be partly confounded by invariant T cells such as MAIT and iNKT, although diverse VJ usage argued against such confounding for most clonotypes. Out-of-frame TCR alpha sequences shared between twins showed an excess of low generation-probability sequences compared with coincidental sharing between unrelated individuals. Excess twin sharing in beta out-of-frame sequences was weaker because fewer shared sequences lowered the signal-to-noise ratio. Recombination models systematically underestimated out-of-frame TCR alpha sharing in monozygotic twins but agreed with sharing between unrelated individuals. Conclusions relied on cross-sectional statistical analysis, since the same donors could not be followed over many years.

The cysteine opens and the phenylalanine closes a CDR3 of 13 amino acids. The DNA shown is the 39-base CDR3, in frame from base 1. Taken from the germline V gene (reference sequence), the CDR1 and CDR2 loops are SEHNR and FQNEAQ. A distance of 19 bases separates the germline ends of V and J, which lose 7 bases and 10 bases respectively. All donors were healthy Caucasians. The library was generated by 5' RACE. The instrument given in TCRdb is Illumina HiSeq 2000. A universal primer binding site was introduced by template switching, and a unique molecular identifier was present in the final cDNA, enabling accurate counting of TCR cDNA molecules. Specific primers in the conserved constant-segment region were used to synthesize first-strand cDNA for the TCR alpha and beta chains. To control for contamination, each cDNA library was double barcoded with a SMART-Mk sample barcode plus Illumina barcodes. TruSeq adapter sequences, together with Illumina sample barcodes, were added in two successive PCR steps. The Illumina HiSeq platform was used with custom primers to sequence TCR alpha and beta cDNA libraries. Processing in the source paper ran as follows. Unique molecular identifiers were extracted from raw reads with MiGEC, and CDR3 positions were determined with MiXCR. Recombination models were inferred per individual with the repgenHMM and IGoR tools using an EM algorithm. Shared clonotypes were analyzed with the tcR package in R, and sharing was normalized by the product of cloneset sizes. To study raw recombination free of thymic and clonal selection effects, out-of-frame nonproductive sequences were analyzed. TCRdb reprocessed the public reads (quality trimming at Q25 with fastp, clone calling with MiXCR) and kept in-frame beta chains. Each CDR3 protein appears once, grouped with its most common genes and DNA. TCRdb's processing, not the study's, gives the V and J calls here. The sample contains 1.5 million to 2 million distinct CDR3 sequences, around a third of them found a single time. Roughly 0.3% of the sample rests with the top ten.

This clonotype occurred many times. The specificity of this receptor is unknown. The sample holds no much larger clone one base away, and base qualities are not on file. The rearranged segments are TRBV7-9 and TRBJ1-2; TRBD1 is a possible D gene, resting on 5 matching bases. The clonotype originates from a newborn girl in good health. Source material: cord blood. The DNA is TGTGCCAGCATCCATTGGGGCGGAGAACACTACACCTTC. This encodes CASIHWGGEHYTF.